This T cell receptor beta chain was captured by sequencing in a study of blood T cell repertoires in COVID-19. Participants had their cohort set by participant-reported clinical history. The CDR3 has 15 residues. The V gene's germline CDR1 is SGHRS and CDR2 YFSETQ. With V trimmed by 1 base and J by 4 bases, 5 bases remained unmatched. The table came from immunoSEQ multiplex PCR; TCRdb's copy has only in-frame clones and leaves some out. The sample carries about 200,000 clones, 80% recorded once. The sequencing input was PBMCs or T cells enriched from blood (not recorded which). The receptor comes from a woman in her forties with acute COVID-19. The V call is TRBV5-1, the J call TRBJ2-3, with 8 bases matching TRBD2. The CDR3 DNA follows: TGCGCCAGCAGCTTGACAGCGGGGGAGGCAGATACGCAGTATTTT. Its translation: CASSLTAGEADTQYF.